The 29 T cell receptor beta chains below come from one sample, sequenced in a study of beta chain features in type 1 diabetes. General study findings and limits: Among all four CD4+ subsets, Type 1 diabetes patients had TCRB CDR3s that were moderately but significantly shorter.

Every bit of the isolated RNA underwent reverse transcription, so sequencing read expressed TCRB transcripts. TCRdb's table, derived via immunoSEQ multiplex PCR, lists solely in-frame clones and lacks some. This table holds around 150,000 clones, around a tenth found once. The antigens for these receptors are not known. The material sequenced was central memory CD4+ T cells from blood. The receptors stem from a man aged 25-45 years with type 1 diabetes.

This clone was seen only a few times. The CDR3 DNA reads as TGTGCCAGTAGTCAGGGGAAGGGTGCCGGGGAGCTGTTTTTT. Translated: CASSQGKGAGELFF. The rearrangement links TRBV19 to TRBJ2-2; D possibly corresponds to TRBD1 (6 bases). Trimming pared 5 bases from V and 6 bases from J, leaving 13 bases between. Germline V gene sequence: CDR1 LNHDA, CDR2 SQIVND (reference sequence). The CDR3 is 14 residues long.

This clone has just a few counts. V and J are TRBV25-1 and TRBJ2-3; 10 bases are a match to TRBD2. The CDR3 is made up of 17 amino acids. V trimming: 5 bases; J trimming: 2 bases; junction bases outside the gene matches: 10. Germline loops: CDR1 MGHDK, CDR2 SYGVNS. The CDR3 sequence is CASSPIAGGLHTDTQYF. CDR3 sequence (DNA): TGTGCCAGCAGTCCTATAGCGGGAGGACTACACACAGATACGCAGTATTTT.

This rearrangement joins TRBV2 to TRBJ2-7; D not resolved. CDR3 size: 12 residues. Trimming stripped 6 bases from V and 4 bases from J, with 10 bases between. The germline V gene has CDR1 SNHLY and CDR2 FYNNEI. DNA of the CDR3: TGTGCCAGCAGCCGATACACGTACGAGCAGTACTTC. It translates to CASSRYTYEQYF.

This clone was observed a few times. This chain links TRBV4-3 with TRBJ1-2; no definite D call. There are 17 residues in the CDR3. Trimming pared 1 base from V and 2 bases from J, leaving 17 bases between. CDR1 is LGHNA, CDR2 YSLEER, per germline. CDR3 nucleotide sequence: TGCGCCAGCAGCCAAGGTGGAGGACTCGGGGAGAACTATGGCTACACCTTC. Translation gives CASSQGGGLGENYGYTF.

In its sample, this clone was seen a few times. The chain employs TRBV9 and TRBJ2-5, with 7 nucleotides matching TRBD1. This CDR3 region has 14 residues. The trim removed 4 bases at V and 1 base at J, leaving 4 bases unmatched. Germline CDR1 is SGDLS and CDR2 is YYNGEE. In DNA form, the CDR3 reads TGTGCCAGCAGCTTACGACAGGGCCAAGAGACCCAGTACTTC. This translates into CASSLRQGQETQYF.

This clone has more than one count but fewer than ten. CDR3 in amino acids: CAWSGGLAAADTQYF. DNA for the CDR3: TGTGCCTGGAGTGGGGGTCTAGCGGCTGCAGATACGCAGTATTTT. This chain connects TRBV30 to TRBJ2-3, with 7 bases matching TRBD2. Germline lookup yields CDR1 GTSNPN and CDR2 SVGIG (reference sequence). The CDR3 sequence is 15 residues long. Germline trimming cut 1 base from V and 4 bases from J; bases unmatched to any gene: 8.

V and J are TRBV27 and TRBJ2-3; 7 bases are shared with TRBD2. The CDR3 runs 16 residues. Germline V gives CDR1 MNHEY, CDR2 SMNVEV (reference sequence). The J segment lost 4 bases and the V segment lost 5 bases, leaving 12 bases of the junction unmatched. CDR3 bases: TGTGCCAGCAGTCTTCAATCGGGCGGGGGTTCAGATACGCAGTATTTT. Its protein is CASSLQSGGGSDTQYF.

This sequence joins TRBV19 and TRBJ2-7, with 10 bases aligning to TRBD2. The V segment lost 1 base and the J segment 0 bases; nucleotides outside the gene matches: 0. Germline loops: CDR1 LNHDA, CDR2 SQIVND (reference sequence). This CDR3 has 15 residues. This CDR3 reads CASSIVAGGSYEQYF. CDR3 nucleotide sequence: TGTGCCAGTAGTATAGTAGCGGGAGGCTCCTACGAGCAGTACTTC.

This clone was seen a few times. The chain is built from TRBV28 and TRBJ1-5, with 11 bases aligning to TRBD1. The germline CDR1 and CDR2 sequences are MDHEN and SYDVKM. V gave up 4 bases and J gave up 3 bases; unmatched junction bases: 2. This CDR3 is built from 15 residues. The CDR3 nucleotides are TGTGCCAGCAGTTGGGGACAGGGGGACAATCAGCCCCAGCATTTT. Its translation is CASSWGQGDNQPQHF.

The chain has TRBV7-2 and TRBJ2-1; TRBD2 agrees at 12 bases. Germline V gene sequence: CDR1 SGHTA, CDR2 FQGNSA. The V and J ends lost 4 bases and 4 bases, in that order; junction bases with no gene match: 8. The CDR3 totals 17 residues. The CDR3 loop is CASSSRLAGASYNEQFF. CDR3 coding DNA: TGTGCCAGCAGCTCACGACTAGCGGGAGCATCTTACAATGAGCAGTTCTTC.

J is TRBJ2-5 and V is TRBV28; a possible D gene is TRBD1 (6 bases). This CDR3 contains 14 residues. Trimming stripped 2 bases from V and 3 bases from J, with 10 bases between. The germline V gene encodes CDR1 MDHEN and CDR2 SYDVKM. Here the CDR3 reads CASSLRGREETQYF. In DNA form, the CDR3 reads TGTGCCAGCAGTTTAAGGGGGAGAGAAGAGACCCAGTACTTC.

This clone was observed a few times. This sequence joins TRBV10-3 and TRBJ1-4; D is possibly TRBD1 (5 bases). V lost 11 bases, J lost 5 bases, and 18 bases lay in between. The CDR3 has 14 residues. CDR1 and CDR2 from the germline V gene are ENHRY and SYGVKD. The chain's CDR3 is CASRGAGPNEKLFF. Written as DNA, the CDR3 is TGTGCCTCGCGTGGGGCGGGACCGAATGAAAAACTGTTTTTT.

This clone was seen only a few times. The V call is TRBV4-1, the J call TRBJ2-5, with 8 bases matching TRBD2. There are 14 residues in the CDR3. Losses at the gene ends were 1 base for V and 2 bases for J; bases not matched to a gene: 0. CDR1 is MGHRA and CDR2 is YSYEKL in the germline V gene. The CDR3 coding sequence is TGCGCCAGCAGCCAAGCGGGAGGGCAAGAGACCCAGTACTTC. This sequence encodes CASSQAGGQETQYF.

This chain links TRBV5-1 with TRBJ2-1, with 8 bases identical to TRBD1. The CDR3 has 14 amino acids. Germline CDR1 SGHRS, CDR2 YFSETQ. V lost 4 bases, J lost 6 bases, and 6 bases stayed unmatched. The CDR3 DNA is TGCGCCAGCAGCCTCGGACAGGGTAGCAATGAGCAGTTCTTC. This encodes CASSLGQGSNEQFF.

In this sample, this clone turned up a few times. The chain carries TRBV7-9 and TRBJ2-1, with 15 positions matching TRBD2. The V and J ends lost 5 bases and 9 bases, in that order; junction bases with no gene match: 5. The length of the CDR3 is 15 residues. Germline CDR1 SEHNR, CDR2 FQNEAQ (reference sequence). CDR3 amino acids: CASSTPGLAGGEQFF. CDR3 nucleotides: TGTGCCAGCAGCACCCCGGGACTAGCGGGAGGTGAGCAGTTCTTC. Filled out from reference TRBV7-9 and TRBJ2-1, the complete variable domain reads DTGVSQNPRHKITKRGQNVTFRCDPISEHNRLYWYRQTLGQGPEFLTYFQNEAQLEKSRLLSDRFSAERPKGSFSTLEIQRTEQGDSAMYLCASSTPGLAGGEQFFGPGTRLTVL.

The V and J genes are TRBV19 and TRBJ2-4, with a tentative D call TRBD1 (6 bases). The germline gives CDR1 LNHDA, CDR2 SQIVND (reference sequence). Between the trimmed V and J ends, which lost 8 bases and 6 bases, there was a span of 17 bases. There are 14 residues in the CDR3. The DNA for the CDR3 is TGTGCCAGTTCGATCGGGGACAACCGAAACATTCAGTACTTC. This sequence encodes CASSIGDNRNIQYF.

The chain is built from TRBV6-5 and TRBJ2-7; the D gene is possibly TRBD1 (6 bases). The CDR3 extends over 14 amino acids. Trimming took off 2 bases at V and 1 base at J, with 9 bases between the two ends. CDR1 is MNHEY, CDR2 SVGAGI, per germline. The CDR3 coding sequence is TGTGCCAGCAGTTACCGGGACAAATCCTACGAGCAGTACTTC. It yields the protein CASSYRDKSYEQYF.

As DNA, the CDR3 is TGTGCCAGCAATTTTTGGTCGCGGACAGATACGCAGTATTTT. Its translation: CASNFWSRTDTQYF. This chain joins TRBV7-2 and TRBJ2-3; the D is unclear. V lost 7 bases to trimming and J lost 3 bases, with 14 bases between them. CDR1 is SGHTA and CDR2 is FQGNSA in the germline V gene. The CDR3 extends over 14 amino acids. Full variable domain (rest looked up from reference TRBV7-2 and TRBJ2-3): GAGVSQSPSNKVTEKGKDVELRCDPISGHTALYWYRQSLGQGLEFLIYFQGNSAPDKSGLPSDRFSAERTGGSVSTLTIQRTQQEDSAVYLCASNFWSRTDTQYFGPGTRLTVL.

The rearrangement uses TRBV30 and TRBJ2-7, with a possible D match to TRBD1 (5 bases). Germline V gene data show CDR1 as GTSNPN and CDR2 as SVGIG (reference sequence). The CDR3 covers 15 residues. V was cut by 0 bases and J by 3 bases, with 15 bases left in between. Written as DNA, the CDR3 is TGTGCCTGGAGTGTACTTGACAGTCGAAGCTACGAGCAGTACTTC. It is translated as CAWSVLDSRSYEQYF. Full variable domain (missing parts from reference TRBV30 and TRBJ2-7): SQTIHQWPATLVQPVGSPLSLECTVEGTSNPNLYWYRQAAGRGLQLLFYSVGIGQISSEVPQNLSASRPQDRQFILSSKKLLLSDSGFYLCAWSVLDSRSYEQYFGPGTRLTVT.

This clone was seen more than once but under ten times. This chain joins TRBV5-4 and TRBJ2-4; D perhaps matches TRBD2 (6 bases). V was shortened by 1 base and J by 0 bases, with 17 bases between the two germline ends. This CDR3 contains 18 residues. Germline V gene sequence: CDR1 SGHNT, CDR2 YYREEE (reference sequence). The CDR3 DNA is TGTGCCAGCAGCTTGACATCGGGGGTAGCGGTAGCCAAAAACATTCAGTACTTC. This codes for CASSLTSGVAVAKNIQYF.

The chain has TRBV18 and TRBJ2-7; D uncertain. CDR3 length: 13 residues. V gave up 3 bases and J gave up 6 bases, with 12 bases separating them. Germline CDR1 and CDR2: KGHSH and LQKENI. This CDR3 is CASSPLDTAEQYF. The DNA of the CDR3 is TGTGCCAGCTCACCCCTCGACACCGCCGAGCAGTACTTC.

There are a few counts of this clone. CDR3 sequence reads: CASSRLVGERNEQFF. The CDR3 nucleotides are TGTGCCAGTAGTCGACTAGTTGGTGAACGTAATGAGCAGTTCTTC. The gene calls are TRBV19 and TRBJ2-1, with TRBD2 as a possible D gene (6 bases). Per the germline V gene, CDR1 is LNHDA and CDR2 is SQIVND (reference sequence). Trimming shortened V by 5 bases and J by 7 bases, and 18 bases separated the two germline ends. The CDR3 has 15 amino acids.

This clone was detected a few times. The chain uses TRBV28 and TRBJ2-3; tentative D call: TRBD1 (6 bases). This CDR3 has 14 amino acids. V was trimmed by 5 bases and J by 3 bases, leaving 12 bases between them. CDR1 and CDR2 (germline): MDHEN, SYDVKM. CDR3 sequence (DNA): TGTGCCAGCAGTCCCGTGGGGGCAACAGATACGCAGTATTTT. This translates into CASSPVGATDTQYF.

This clone was recorded once. This chain uses TRBV2 with TRBJ1-5, with D possibly TRBD1 on 6 matching bases. Germline lookup yields CDR1 SNHLY and CDR2 FYNNEI. The CDR3 consists of 15 residues. V dropped 4 bases and J dropped 0 bases, with 10 bases sitting between them. CDR3 region: CASSVRGASNQPQHF. In nucleotides, the CDR3 is TGTGCCAGCAGTGTACGGGGGGCTAGCAATCAGCCCCAGCATTTT.

This rearrangement joins TRBV5-4 to TRBJ2-1; perhaps TRBD2 as D (5 bases). Per the germline V gene, CDR1 is SGHNT and CDR2 is YYREEE (reference sequence). The length of the CDR3 is 12 residues. Deletions cut 3 bases from V and 10 bases from J, with 11 bases between. CDR3 nucleotides: TGTGCCAGCAGCTATAGCGTGGGGGAGCAGTTCTTC. Its translation is CASSYSVGEQFF.

There are a few counts of this clone. V usage is TRBV13 and J usage is TRBJ2-7; D may be TRBD2 (6 bases). Germline V gives CDR1 PRHDT, CDR2 FYEKMQ (reference sequence). The V gene lost 5 bases and the J gene lost 2 bases, with 16 bases spanning the gap. CDR3 length: 15 residues. The CDR3 DNA reads TGTGCCAGCAGCACCTCTAGCGCCAGAACCTACGAGCAGTACTTC. Protein sequence: CASSTSSARTYEQYF.

This clone was recorded only once. The V and J genes are TRBV6-6 and TRBJ2-7, with 7 bases aligning to TRBD2. This CDR3 region has 13 residues. Germline CDR1 and CDR2: MNHNY and SVGAGI (reference sequence). V shed 8 bases and J 4 bases; nucleotides not matched to a gene: 8. CDR3 amino acids: CASGMRETYEQYF. In nucleotides, the CDR3 is TGTGCCAGCGGTATGCGGGAGACGTACGAGCAGTACTTC.

The chain joins TRBV7-2 to TRBJ2-7; 12 bases align to TRBD2. Unmatched junction bases numbered 8, after V lost 6 bases and J lost 2 bases. The V gene's germline CDR1 is SGHTA and CDR2 FQGNSA. The CDR3 covers 16 residues. The CDR3 sequence: CASRTSGSLGAYEQYF. Here the CDR3 DNA reads TGTGCCAGCAGGACTAGCGGGAGTCTGGGGGCCTACGAGCAGTACTTC. The full variable domain, with the rest looked up from reference TRBV7-2 and TRBJ2-7, is GAGVSQSPSNKVTEKGKDVELRCDPISGHTALYWYRQSLGQGLEFLIYFQGNSAPDKSGLPSDRFSAERTGGSVSTLTIQRTQQEDSAVYLCASRTSGSLGAYEQYFGPGTRLTVT.

This clone was seen a few times. The J gene is TRBJ1-5, the V gene TRBV6-7; 8 bases are shared with TRBD1. TRBV6-7 is reported as an ORF; its role is uncertain. The V and J ends lost 0 bases and 4 bases, in that order; junction bases with no gene match: 5. This CDR3 spans 16 amino acids. The CDR3, as DNA: TGTGCCAGCAGTTACTCGGGACAGGCCTCTAATCAGCCCCAGCATTTT. The encoded protein is CASSYSGQASNQPQHF.